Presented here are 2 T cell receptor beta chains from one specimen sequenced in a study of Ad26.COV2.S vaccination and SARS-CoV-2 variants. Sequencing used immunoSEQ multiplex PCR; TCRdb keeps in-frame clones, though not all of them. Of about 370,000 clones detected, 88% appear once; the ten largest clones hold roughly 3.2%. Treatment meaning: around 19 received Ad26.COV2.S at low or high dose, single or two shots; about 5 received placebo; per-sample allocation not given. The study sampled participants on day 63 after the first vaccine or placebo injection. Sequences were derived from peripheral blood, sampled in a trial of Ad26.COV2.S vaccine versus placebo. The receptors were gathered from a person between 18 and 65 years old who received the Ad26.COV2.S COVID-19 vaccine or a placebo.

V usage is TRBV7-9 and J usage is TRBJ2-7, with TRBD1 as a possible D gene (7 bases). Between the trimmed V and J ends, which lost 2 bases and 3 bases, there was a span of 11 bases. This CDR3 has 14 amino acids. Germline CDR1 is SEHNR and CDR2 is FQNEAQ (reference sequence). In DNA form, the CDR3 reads TGTGCCAGCAGCTTACAGGGGGGCCGCTACGAGCAGTACTTC. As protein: CASSLQGGRYEQYF.

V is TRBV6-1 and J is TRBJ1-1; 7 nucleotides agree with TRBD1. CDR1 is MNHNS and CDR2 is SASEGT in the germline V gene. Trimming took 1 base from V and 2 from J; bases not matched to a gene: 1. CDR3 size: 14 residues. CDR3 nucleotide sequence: TGTGCCAGCAGTGAAGGGGACAGCAACACTGAAGCTTTCTTT. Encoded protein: CASSEGDSNTEAFF.